Reported below is one T cell receptor (beta chain). These data belong to a study of T cell repertoires in cytomegalovirus infection. CDR1 and CDR2 (germline): SGHVS, FQNEAQ. The CDR3 is made up of 16 amino acids. Trimming took 5 bases from V and 1 from J, leaving 17 bases between them. TCRdb reprocessed the reads with MiXCR, giving one entry per CDR3 protein. The repertoire has approximately 750,000 distinct CDR3 sequences, roughly 36% of them found once; the top ten carry about 2.8%. The clonotype comes from a human donor in good health (CMV status not recorded). Some clones in this sample may be carry-over from other donors' samples. The chain employs TRBV7-8 and TRBJ1-1; D possibly corresponds to TRBD1 (6 bases). What was sequenced was PBMCs. This CDR3 reads CASSPHAPGQNTEAFF. CDR3 nucleotides: TGTGCCAGCAGCCCGCATGCCCCGGGACAGAACACTGAAGCTTTCTTT.